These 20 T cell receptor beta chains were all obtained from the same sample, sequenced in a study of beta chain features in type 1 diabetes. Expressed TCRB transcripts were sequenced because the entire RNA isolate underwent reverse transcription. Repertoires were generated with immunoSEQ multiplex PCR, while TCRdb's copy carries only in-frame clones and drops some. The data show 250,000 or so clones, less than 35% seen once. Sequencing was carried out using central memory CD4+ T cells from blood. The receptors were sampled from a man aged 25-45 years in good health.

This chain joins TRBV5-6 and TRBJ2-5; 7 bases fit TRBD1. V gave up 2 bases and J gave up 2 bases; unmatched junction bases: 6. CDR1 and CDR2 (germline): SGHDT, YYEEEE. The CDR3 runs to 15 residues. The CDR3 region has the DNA TGTGCCAGCAGCTTATGGGACAGACTTCAAGAGACCCAGTACTTC. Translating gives CASSLWDRLQETQYF.

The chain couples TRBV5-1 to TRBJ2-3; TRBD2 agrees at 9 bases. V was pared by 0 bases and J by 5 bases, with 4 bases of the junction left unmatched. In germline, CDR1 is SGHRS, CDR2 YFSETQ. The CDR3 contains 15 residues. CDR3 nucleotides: TGCGCCAGCAGCTTGGCGACTAGCGGAGTAGATACGCAGTATTTT. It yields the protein CASSLATSGVDTQYF.

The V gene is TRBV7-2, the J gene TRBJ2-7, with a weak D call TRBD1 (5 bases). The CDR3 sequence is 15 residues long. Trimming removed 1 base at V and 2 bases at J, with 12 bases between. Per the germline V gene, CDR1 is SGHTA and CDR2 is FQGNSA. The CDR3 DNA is TGTGCCAGCAGCTTAGTTTGGACATCGACCTACGAGCAGTACTTC. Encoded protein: CASSLVWTSTYEQYF.

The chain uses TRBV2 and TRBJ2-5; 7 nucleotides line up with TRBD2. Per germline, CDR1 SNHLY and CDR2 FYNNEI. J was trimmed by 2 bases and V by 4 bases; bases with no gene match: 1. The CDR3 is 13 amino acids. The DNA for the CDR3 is TGTGCCAGCAGTGTTAGCGGGCAAGAGACCCAGTACTTC. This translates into CASSVSGQETQYF.

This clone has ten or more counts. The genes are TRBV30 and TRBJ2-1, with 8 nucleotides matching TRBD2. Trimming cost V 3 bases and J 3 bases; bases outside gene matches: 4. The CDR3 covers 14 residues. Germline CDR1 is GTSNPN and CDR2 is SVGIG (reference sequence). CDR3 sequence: CAWSKRGNYNEQFF. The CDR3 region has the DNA TGTGCCTGGAGCAAGCGGGGGAACTACAATGAGCAGTTCTTC.

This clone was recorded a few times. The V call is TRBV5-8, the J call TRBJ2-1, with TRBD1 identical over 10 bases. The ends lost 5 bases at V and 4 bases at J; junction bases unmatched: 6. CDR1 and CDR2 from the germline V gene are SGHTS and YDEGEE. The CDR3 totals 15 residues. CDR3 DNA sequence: TGTGCCAGCAGGAAACCGGGACAGGGGTACAATGAGCAGTTCTTC. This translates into CASRKPGQGYNEQFF.

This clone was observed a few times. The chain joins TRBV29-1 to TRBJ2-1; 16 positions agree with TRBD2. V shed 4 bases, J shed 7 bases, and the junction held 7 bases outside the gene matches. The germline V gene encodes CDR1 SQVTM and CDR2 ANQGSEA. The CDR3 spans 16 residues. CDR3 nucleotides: TGCAGCGTTGGAGGGACTAGCGGGGGGGCATGGAATGAGCAGTTCTTC. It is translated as CSVGGTSGGAWNEQFF.

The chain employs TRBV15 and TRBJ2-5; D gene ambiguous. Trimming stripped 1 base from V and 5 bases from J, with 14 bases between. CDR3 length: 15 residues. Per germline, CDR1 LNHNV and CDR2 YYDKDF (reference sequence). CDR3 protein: CATSRGDDVLETQYF. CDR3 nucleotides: TGTGCCACCAGCAGAGGTGATGACGTCTTGGAGACCCAGTACTTC. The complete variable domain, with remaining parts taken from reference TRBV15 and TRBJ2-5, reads DAMVIQNPRYQVTQFGKPVTLSCSQTLNHNVMYWYQQKSSQAPKLLFHYYDKDFNNEADTPDNFQSRRPNTSFCFLDIRSPGLGDTAMYLCATSRGDDVLETQYFGPGTRLLVL.

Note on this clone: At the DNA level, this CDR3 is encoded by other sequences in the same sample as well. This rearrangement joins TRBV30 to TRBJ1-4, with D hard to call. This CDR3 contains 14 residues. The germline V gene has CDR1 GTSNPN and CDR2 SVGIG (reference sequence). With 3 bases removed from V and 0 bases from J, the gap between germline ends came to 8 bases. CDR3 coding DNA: TGTGCCTGGAGAGGATCCGCAACTAATGAAAAACTGTTTTTT. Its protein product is CAWRGSATNEKLFF.

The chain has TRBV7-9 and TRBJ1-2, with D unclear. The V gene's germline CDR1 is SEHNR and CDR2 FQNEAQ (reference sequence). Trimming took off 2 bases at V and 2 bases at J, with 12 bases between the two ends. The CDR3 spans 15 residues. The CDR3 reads CASSLISKQNYGYTF. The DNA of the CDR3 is TGTGCCAGCAGCTTAATCAGTAAACAGAACTATGGCTACACCTTC.

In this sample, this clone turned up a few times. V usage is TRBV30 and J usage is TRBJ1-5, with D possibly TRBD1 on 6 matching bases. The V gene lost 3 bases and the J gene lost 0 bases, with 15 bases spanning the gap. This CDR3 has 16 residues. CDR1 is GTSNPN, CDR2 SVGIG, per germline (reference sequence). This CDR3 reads CAWSRPGGYSNQPQHF. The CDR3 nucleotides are TGTGCCTGGAGCCGTCCCGGGGGCTATAGCAATCAGCCCCAGCATTTT.

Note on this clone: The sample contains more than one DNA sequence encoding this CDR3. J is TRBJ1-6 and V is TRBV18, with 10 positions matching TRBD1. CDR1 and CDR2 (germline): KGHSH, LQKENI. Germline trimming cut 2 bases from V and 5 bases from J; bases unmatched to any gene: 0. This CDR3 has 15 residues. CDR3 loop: CASSPGTGDNSPLHF. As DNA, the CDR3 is TGTGCCAGCTCACCAGGGACAGGGGATAATTCACCCCTCCACTTT.

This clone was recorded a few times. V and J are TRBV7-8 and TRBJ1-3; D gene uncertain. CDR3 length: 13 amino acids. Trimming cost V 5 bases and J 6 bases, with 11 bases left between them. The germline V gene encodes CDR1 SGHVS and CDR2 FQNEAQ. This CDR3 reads CASSVLPENTIYF. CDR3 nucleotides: TGTGCCAGCAGCGTCCTACCGGAAAACACCATATATTTT.

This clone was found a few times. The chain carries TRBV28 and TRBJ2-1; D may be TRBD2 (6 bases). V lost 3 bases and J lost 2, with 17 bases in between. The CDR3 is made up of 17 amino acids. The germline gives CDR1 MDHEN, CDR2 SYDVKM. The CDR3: CASSFIRPGVPYNEQFF. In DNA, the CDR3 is TGTGCCAGCAGTTTCATTCGGCCGGGAGTCCCCTACAATGAGCAGTTCTTC.

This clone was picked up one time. The CDR3 reads CASSRRTLTDTQYF. CDR3 sequence (DNA): TGTGCCAGCAGCCGAAGGACCCTCACAGATACGCAGTATTTT. V is TRBV6-5 and J is TRBJ2-3, with D hard to call. Deletions cut 6 bases from V and 2 bases from J, with 12 bases between. Germline V gene lookup returns CDR1 MNHEY and CDR2 SVGAGI. The CDR3 extends over 14 amino acids.

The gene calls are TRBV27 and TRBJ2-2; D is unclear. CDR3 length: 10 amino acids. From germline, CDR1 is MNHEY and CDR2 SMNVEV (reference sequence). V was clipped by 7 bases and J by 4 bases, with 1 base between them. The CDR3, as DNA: TGTGCCAGCACCACCGGGGAGCTGTTTTTT. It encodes CASTTGELFF.

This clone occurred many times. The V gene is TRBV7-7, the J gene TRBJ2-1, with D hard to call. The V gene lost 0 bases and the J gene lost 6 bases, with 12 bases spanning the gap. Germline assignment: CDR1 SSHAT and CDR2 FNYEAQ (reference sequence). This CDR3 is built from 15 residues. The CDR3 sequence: CASSLAGLVPNEQFF. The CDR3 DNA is TGTGCCAGCAGCTTAGCAGGTCTAGTCCCCAATGAGCAGTTCTTC.

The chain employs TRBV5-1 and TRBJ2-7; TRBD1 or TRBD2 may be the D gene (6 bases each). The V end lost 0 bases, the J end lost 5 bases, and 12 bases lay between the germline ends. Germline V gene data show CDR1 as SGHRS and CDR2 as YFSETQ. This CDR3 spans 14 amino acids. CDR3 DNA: TGCGCCAGCAGCTTGGCTTCAGGGGAGGACGAGCAGTACTTC. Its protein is CASSLASGEDEQYF.

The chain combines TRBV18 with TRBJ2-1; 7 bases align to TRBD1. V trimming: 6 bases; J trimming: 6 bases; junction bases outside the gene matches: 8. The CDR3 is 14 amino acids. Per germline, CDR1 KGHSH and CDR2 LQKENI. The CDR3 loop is CASSLRDSINEQFF. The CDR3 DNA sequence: TGTGCCAGCTCGCTCCGGGACAGTATCAATGAGCAGTTCTTC.

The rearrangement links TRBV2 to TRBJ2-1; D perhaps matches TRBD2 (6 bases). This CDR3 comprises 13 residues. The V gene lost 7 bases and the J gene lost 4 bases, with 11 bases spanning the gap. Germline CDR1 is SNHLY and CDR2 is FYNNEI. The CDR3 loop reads CASMIADYNEQFF. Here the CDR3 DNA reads TGTGCCAGCATGATAGCGGATTACAATGAGCAGTTCTTC.